This T cell receptor (beta chain) was captured in a study of shared clonotypes between healthy human individuals. Authors' analysis steps: Junction-only sequences produced by ImmunoSEQ had no quality scores, so filtering differed. The assay was immunoSEQ multiplex PCR, and TCRdb's table has in-frame clones only and misses some. The DNA gave D and trimming, while V, J and clone size come from that table. The sample lists some 660,000 clones; approximately 73% were seen once. Both subsets, CD45RA+ naive and CD45RA-negative memory, were split from the CD4+ cells. The CDR3 runs 17 residues. This sequence was found in a woman aged 25 to 39 in good health. Sequencing was performed on memory CD4+ T cells sorted from blood. As to subset: CD45RA-negative fraction. V and J are TRBV12-2 and TRBJ2-1; TRBD2 is the table's D call, not checked against the DNA. TRBV12-2 is a listed pseudogene. This CDR3 is CASRSGLAGGSYNEQFF. The CDR3 nucleotides are TGTGCAAGTCGCTCGGGACTAGCGGGAGGATCCTACAATGAGCAGTTCTTC.